This T cell receptor (beta chain) was recovered during a study of TIL therapy for anti-PD-1-resistant metastatic lung cancer. Across the whole study: Tumors carried a median 1.5 non-synonymous mutations per megabase.

The CDR3 has 15 residues. Germline lookup yields CDR1 SGHRS and CDR2 YFSETQ. Trimming left V 2 bases short and J 5 bases short, with 11 bases between. The libraries were made with immunoSEQ v3. The protocol was immunoSEQ multiplex PCR, while the TCRdb copy is restricted to in-frame clones and leaves out a portion. The sample has tens of thousands of clones; roughly 70% are singletons. Indicated time point: pre-treatment sample, taken before nivolumab and TIL therapy. Tumor tissue came from excised metastases, mostly pleural nodules or supraclavicular lymph nodes. Enrollment ran from late 2017 to January 2020.

This material consisted of tumor tissue, taken at baseline. V is TRBV5-1 and J is TRBJ1-6; D is uncertain. The source of this sequence is a person aged 25 to 80 with non-small cell lung cancer. CDR3 residues: CASSFGTSDNSPLHF. The CDR3, as DNA: TGCGCCAGCAGCTTTGGTACGTCGGATAATTCACCCCTCCACTTT.